Reported below is one TCR beta chain. The antigen remains unidentified. The CDR3 spans 16 residues. V trimming: 10 bases; J trimming: 1 base; junction bases outside the gene matches: 8. Germline values: CDR1 LGHDT, CDR2 YNNKEL (reference sequence). As to treatment: over 15 received Ad26.COV2.S at low or high dose, single or two shots; about 5 received placebo; per-sample allocation not given. On day 63 after the first injection, vaccine and placebo recipients gave samples. In Boston, the donor was an adult between 18-55 years of age. These data come from a study of Ad26.COV2.S vaccination and SARS-CoV-2 variants. Study at large: Ad26.COV2.S was injected intramuscularly once or twice, 56 days apart.

Overall study findings and caveats: Substantial response breadth was reportedly seen for spike-specific CD8+ and CD4+ T cells after vaccination.

The table came from immunoSEQ multiplex PCR; TCRdb's copy has only in-frame clones and leaves some out. The sample consists of hundreds of thousands of clones, about 88% of them appearing once. This sample comprised peripheral blood, obtained in a trial of Ad26.COV2.S vaccine versus placebo. The chain is built from TRBV3-1 (or the pseudogene TRBV3-2) and TRBJ2-3, with 13 bases identical to TRBD2. The sequence was collected from a person between 18 and 60 years old who received the Ad26.COV2.S COVID-19 vaccine or a placebo. This chain's CDR3 is CATTPLAGGGTDTQYF. For the CDR3, the DNA is TGTGCCACCACGCCACTAGCGGGGGGGGGCACAGATACGCAGTATTTT.